This T cell receptor beta chain appears in the sequencing data of a study of stem cell transplantation in POMP-related autoinflammatory disease. The wider study: Defective thymoproteasomes were hypothesized to impair CD8+ T-cell positive selection.

Points from the study as a whole: Patients with PRAID showed a restricted number of unique TRB V-J gene pairings. A trend toward lower repertoire diversity and greater clonality appeared in every analyzed T-cell subset of PRAID patients.

The data were produced by immunoSEQ multiplex PCR, yet TCRdb's version contains in-frame clones alone and is incomplete. Here the sample spans roughly 70,000 clones, roughly 93% being singletons. As regards this clone: What it recognizes is unknown.

The CDR3 runs 10 residues. Germline CDR1 is SGHDN and CDR2 is FVKESK. V lost 3 bases and J lost 6, with 0 bases in between. This clonotype originated in a human patient with POMP-related autoinflammation and immune dysregulation (PRAID). These T cells may partly come from the graft donor. The chain has TRBV14 and TRBJ1-5; D ambiguous. The source was CD4+ T cells from PBMCs, collected after stem cell transplantation. The CDR3 here is CASSHQPQHF. DNA of the CDR3: TGTGCCAGCAGCCATCAGCCCCAGCATTTT.